This T cell receptor (beta chain) came from a study of vaccination effects on CD4 cells after COVID-19. Study background: Vaccine administered to participants consisted of two doses of either BNT162b2 or mRNA-1273.

The ends were cut back, 4 bases at V and 5 bases at J, with 15 bases in the middle. This CDR3 comprises 14 residues. Germline V lookup: CDR1 SGHRS, CDR2 YFSETQ. The data were produced by immunoSEQ multiplex PCR, yet TCRdb's version contains in-frame clones alone and is incomplete. Altogether roughly 17,000 clones are present, about 74% being singletons, with the ten largest covering around a sixth. On this clone itself: Its antigen is unidentified.

Under the ViraFEST assay, PBMC were stimulated with viral peptide pools so that antigen-specific CD4+ T cells expanded. Sequencing was performed afterwards. Having been cultured for around ten days, the cells underwent CD4+ T cell isolation. This individual tested PCR-positive for SARS-CoV-2 infection between March and December 2020. The authors exchanged half the medium for IL-2 medium on days 3 and 7. The chain employs TRBV5-1 and TRBJ1-2, with D possibly being TRBD1 (6 bases). The sequencing here drew on CD4+ T cells from PBMCs cultured with SARS-CoV-2 spike peptides, taken before COVID-19 vaccination. The origin of this receptor is a human donor who had a prior SARS-CoV-2 infection. CDR3 protein: CASSLQGLAYGYTF. DNA for the CDR3: TGCGCCAGCAGCCTACAGGGACTGGCTTATGGCTACACCTTC. Looking up the rest from reference TRBV5-1 and TRBJ1-2 gives the full variable domain: KAGVTQTPRYLIKTRGQQVTLSCSPISGHRSVSWYQQTPGQGLQFLFEYFSETQRNKGNFPGRFSGRQFSNSRSEMNVSTLELGDSALYLCASSLQGLAYGYTFGSGTRLTVV.